The next 5 T cell receptor beta chains were all read from a single sample in a study of siplizumab effects on memory and regulatory T cells (dated by TCRdb to 2018 to 2020). Library prep was done by the immunoSEQ multiplex PCR assay. The source is immuneACCESS, and TCRdb retained only in-frame sequences with V and J called. Part of the clones is not carried over; for the studies checked, unresolved V genes explain less than half of this, and the remainder is unexplained. In this sample the table shows approximately 110,000 clones, about 93% of which occur a single time. Jointly, the top ten make up about 0.32% of the sample. The specimen was CD4+ T cells sorted from blood. Every receptor here comes from a human donor in good health.

This chain uses TRBV4-1 with TRBJ1-6; tentative D call: TRBD1 (6 bases). The V end lost 0 bases, the J end lost 10 bases, and 10 bases lay between the germline ends. The CDR3 is 14 amino acids. The germline gives CDR1 MGHRA, CDR2 YSYEKL. CDR3 coding DNA: TGCGCCAGCAGCCAAGAAGGGGGTCGATCACCCCTCCACTTT. As protein: CASSQEGGRSPLHF.

The V gene is TRBV6-1, the J gene TRBJ1-3; D gene ambiguous. V shed 0 bases and J shed 4 bases, with 7 bases lying between them. CDR3 size: 14 residues. From germline, CDR1 is MNHNS and CDR2 SASEGT. Written as DNA, the CDR3 is TGTGCCAGCAGTGAAGCCCTCCCGGGAAACACCATATATTTT. As protein: CASSEALPGNTIYF.

This chain joins TRBV5-1 and TRBJ2-5, with D possibly matching TRBD1 (6 bases). There are 14 residues in the CDR3. Germline V lookup: CDR1 SGHRS, CDR2 YFSETQ. Trimming took 0 bases from V and 4 from J, leaving 10 bases between them. The CDR3 DNA is TGCGCCAGCAGCTTGGTTAGGGGGTCAGAGACCCAGTACTTC. This encodes CASSLVRGSETQYF.

CDR3 amino acids: CASSPRGGPGEKLFF. As DNA, the CDR3 is TGCGCCAGCAGCCCTAGGGGGGGGCCAGGTGAAAAACTGTTTTTT. The rearrangement uses TRBV5-1 and TRBJ1-4; D perhaps matches TRBD1 (6 bases). V lost 4 bases and J lost 7, with 17 bases in between. The CDR3 has 15 residues. Germline CDR1 reads SGHRS; CDR2 reads YFSETQ. Supplemented by reference TRBV5-1 and TRBJ1-4, the full variable domain reads KAGVTQTPRYLIKTRGQQVTLSCSPISGHRSVSWYQQTPGQGLQFLFEYFSETQRNKGNFPGRFSGRQFSNSRSEMNVSTLELGDSALYLCASSPRGGPGEKLFFGSGTQLSVL.

The rearrangement joins TRBV6-6 to TRBJ2-3; 7 bases are a match to TRBD1. Germline-derived CDR1 and CDR2 are MNHNY and SVGAGI (reference sequence). The CDR3 loop spans 14 amino acids. V trimming: 5 bases; J trimming: 4 bases; junction bases outside the gene matches: 6. The CDR3 spells CASSTDRFPDTQYF. The CDR3 DNA follows: TGTGCCAGCAGTACGGACAGGTTTCCAGATACGCAGTATTTT.